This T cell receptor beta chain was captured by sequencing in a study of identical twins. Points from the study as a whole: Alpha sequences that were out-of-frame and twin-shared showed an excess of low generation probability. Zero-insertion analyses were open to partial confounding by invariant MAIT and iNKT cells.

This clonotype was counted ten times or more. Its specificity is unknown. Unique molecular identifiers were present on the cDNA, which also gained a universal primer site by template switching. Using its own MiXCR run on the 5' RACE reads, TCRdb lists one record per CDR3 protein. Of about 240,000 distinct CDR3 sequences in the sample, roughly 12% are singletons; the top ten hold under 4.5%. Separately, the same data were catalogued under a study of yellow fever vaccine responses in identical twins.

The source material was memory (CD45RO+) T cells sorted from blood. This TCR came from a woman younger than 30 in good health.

The CDR3 DNA follows: TGTGCCAGCAGCTTGGACCCGGACAGGGGGATACAGTACTTC. Protein product: CASSLDPDRGIQYF. J is TRBJ2-4 and V is TRBV5-5; 10 bases line up with TRBD1. The germline CDR1 and CDR2 sequences are SGHKS and YYEKEE (reference sequence). The CDR3 totals 14 residues. J was trimmed by 13 bases and V by 0 bases; bases with no gene match: 7.